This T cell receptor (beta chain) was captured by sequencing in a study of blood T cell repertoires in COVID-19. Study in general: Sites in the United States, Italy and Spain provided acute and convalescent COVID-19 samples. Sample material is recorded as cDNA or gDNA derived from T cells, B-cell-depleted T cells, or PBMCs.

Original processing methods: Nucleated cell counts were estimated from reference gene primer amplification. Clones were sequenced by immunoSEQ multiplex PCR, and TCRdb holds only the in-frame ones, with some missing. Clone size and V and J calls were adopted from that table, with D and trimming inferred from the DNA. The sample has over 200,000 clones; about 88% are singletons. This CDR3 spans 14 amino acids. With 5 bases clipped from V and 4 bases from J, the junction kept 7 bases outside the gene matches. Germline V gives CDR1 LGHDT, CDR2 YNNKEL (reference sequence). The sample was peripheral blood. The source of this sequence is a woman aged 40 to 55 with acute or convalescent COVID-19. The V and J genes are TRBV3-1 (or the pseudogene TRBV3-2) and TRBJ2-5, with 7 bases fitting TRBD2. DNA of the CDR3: TGTGCCAGCAGCATTACTAGCGTGGGAGAGACCCAGTACTTC. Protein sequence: CASSITSVGETQYF.